These 29 T cell receptor beta chains came from one sample sequenced in a study of T cells in Graves' hyperthyroidism and ophthalmopathy. TCR beta CDR3 regions were amplified from RNA. The TCR CDR3 was amplified in a first-round RT-PCR using the HTBI primer set. One entry per CDR3 protein, called by TCRdb with MiXCR from the multiplex PCR reads. In the table there are about 59,000 distinct CDR3 sequences, roughly 50% of which are singletons. Sequencing was performed on blood. The receptors shown here come from a woman in her sixties or seventies with Graves' ophthalmopathy.

This sequence joins TRBV10-1 and TRBJ2-7; TRBD2 aligns across 7 bases. The CDR3 runs to 10 residues. Germline CDR1 is WNHNN and CDR2 is SYGVQD (reference sequence). CDR3 sequence reads: CAREGRELYF. CDR3 DNA sequence: TGCGCGCGCGAGGGGCGGGAGTTGTACTTC.

This clonotype has more than one count but fewer than ten. At one end the junction does not follow the germline gene, possibly because of a read error. The V call is TRBV9, the J call TRBJ1-6, with a possible D match to TRBD1 (6 bases). Per the germline V gene, CDR1 is SGDLS and CDR2 is YYNGEE. This CDR3 region has 14 residues. CDR3 sequence: CASSVGQFNSPLHF. CDR3 nucleotide sequence: TGTGCCAGTAGCGTAGGACAGTTTAATTCACCCCTCCACTTT. The variable domain in full, with the rest retrieved from reference TRBV9 and TRBJ1-6, is DSGVTQTPKHLITATGQRVTLRCSPRSGDLSVYWYQQSLDQGLQFLIQYYNGEERAKGNILERFSAQQFPDLHSELNLSSLELGDSALYFCASSVGQFNSPLHFGNGTRLTVT.

This clonotype occurred once. This chain uses TRBV6-6 with TRBJ2-6; D is uncertain. The V end was cut by 7 bases, the J end by 0 bases, with 16 bases between. CDR1 is MNHNY and CDR2 is SVGAGI in the germline V gene (reference sequence). This CDR3 spans 17 amino acids. CDR3 sequence (DNA): TGTGCCAGCAATGGTGTGGCGGTAACCTCTGGGGCCAACGTCCTGACTTTC. Translating it yields CASNGVAVTSGANVLTF.

This rearrangement joins TRBV15 to TRBJ1-2, with a tentative D call TRBD1 (5 bases). Germline V CDR1 and CDR2: LNHNV, YYDKDF (reference sequence). Trimming took off 5 bases at V and 10 bases at J, with 14 bases between the two ends. This CDR3 has 12 residues. The CDR3 DNA reads as TGTGCCACCAGCCCCGGGACTAGCGACTACACCTTC. This codes for CATSPGTSDYTF. The whole variable domain, remainder taken from reference TRBV15 and TRBJ1-2, is DAMVIQNPRYQVTQFGKPVTLSCSQTLNHNVMYWYQQKSSQAPKLLFHYYDKDFNNEADTPDNFQSRRPNTSFCFLDIRSPGLGDTAMYLCATSPGTSDYTFGSGTRLTVV.

This clonotype was found once. The chain links TRBV5-4 to TRBJ1-6, with TRBD1 matching 8 bases. Germline V gene data show CDR1 as SGHNT and CDR2 as YYREEE (reference sequence). The ends lost 3 bases at V and 9 bases at J; junction bases unmatched: 8. This CDR3 is 15 amino acids long. The CDR3 nucleotides read TGTGCCAGCAGCTCGTCGGACAGGGTGGGTTCACCCCTCCACTTT. It specifies CASSSSDRVGSPLHF. Combining the CDR3 with reference TRBV5-4 and TRBJ1-6 gives the whole variable domain ETGVTQSPTHLIKTRGQQVTLRCSSQSGHNTVSWYQQALGQGPQFIFQYYREEENGRGNFPPRFSGLQFPNYSSELNVNALELDDSALYLCASSSSDRVGSPLHFGNGTRLTVT.

With respect to this clonotype: The junction departs from germline at one end; a sequencing error may be responsible. The chain carries TRBV20-1 and TRBJ2-1, with no clear D. CDR3 size: 14 residues. The germline gives CDR1 DFQATT, CDR2 SNEGSKA (reference sequence). Written as DNA, the CDR3 is TGCAGTGCTAGAGCAGTTAGCTCCTACAATGAGCAGCTCTTC. This codes for CSARAVSSYNEQLF.

This clonotype was found many times. The rearrangement links TRBV7-9 to TRBJ2-7; tentatively, D is TRBD1 (6 bases). V was cut by 5 bases and J by 2 bases, with 10 bases left in between. The CDR3 covers 13 residues. Germline V gene sequence: CDR1 SEHNR, CDR2 FQNEAQ (reference sequence). CDR3 DNA sequence: TGTGCCAGCAGCGTCCGGGACACCTACGAGCAGTACTTC. Protein product: CASSVRDTYEQYF.

The J gene is TRBJ2-7, the V gene TRBV19; TRBD2 agrees at 12 bases. CDR3 size: 15 residues. V lost 4 bases, J lost 0 bases, and 1 base stayed unmatched. Per germline, CDR1 LNHDA and CDR2 SQIVND (reference sequence). CDR3 nucleotides: TGTGCCAGTAGTACGACTAGCGGGAGCTCCTACGAGCAGTACTTC. It specifies CASSTTSGSSYEQYF.

A note on this clonotype: The junction and the germline gene differ at one end; a read error may be behind it. The genes are TRBV5-1 and TRBJ2-3; D gene unclear. The CDR3 is 16 amino acids. Germline V lookup: CDR1 SGHRS, CDR2 YFSETQ. This CDR3 is CASSLDGLRSTDTLYF. The DNA of the CDR3 is TGCGCCAGCAGCTTGGATGGATTGCGTTCCACAGATACGCTGTATTTT.

The sample holds many counts of this clonotype. The V and J genes are TRBV15 and TRBJ2-3; TRBD2 matches at 7 bases. The CDR3 runs to 16 residues. Germline values: CDR1 LNHNV, CDR2 YYDKDF (reference sequence). Trimming cost V 4 bases and J 0 bases; bases outside gene matches: 7. CDR3 DNA sequence: TGTGCCACCAGCACCTCACTAGCGCCAAGCACAGATACGCAGTATTTT. Amino acids: CATSTSLAPSTDTQYF.

This rearrangement joins TRBV2 to TRBJ2-5, with D unclear. The germline CDR1 and CDR2 sequences are SNHLY and FYNNEI. The CDR3 has 11 residues. V shed 7 bases and J shed 11 bases, with 14 bases lying between them. The CDR3, as DNA: TGTGCCAGCATATTAAGTAAGGCTCAGTACTTC. Encoded protein: CASILSKAQYF.

In its sample, this clonotype was seen many times. This CDR3 is CASSQSRLGGMAYEQYF. In DNA, the CDR3 is TGCGCCAGCAGCCAATCGCGACTCGGGGGGATGGCCTACGAGCAGTACTTC. The chain recombines TRBV4-3 with TRBJ2-7; 7 bases map to TRBD2. The V gene end was trimmed by 2 bases and the J gene end by 2 bases; junction bases not matched to a gene: 12. CDR1 is LGHNA and CDR2 is YSLEER in the germline V gene. The CDR3 spans 17 residues.

The gene calls are TRBV28 and TRBJ2-7; TRBD1 matches 10 bases. Germline V gives CDR1 MDHEN, CDR2 SYDVKM. V gave up 6 bases and J gave up 2 bases; unmatched junction bases: 4. The CDR3 is made up of 14 amino acids. The CDR3 nucleotides are TGTGCCAGCAGACGGGACAGGGGTGCCTACGAGCAGTACTTC. Protein: CASRRDRGAYEQYF.

The rearrangement joins TRBV11-2 to TRBJ2-3, with a weak D call TRBD1 (7 bases). Deletions cut 3 bases from V and 12 bases from J, with 13 bases between. The germline V gene encodes CDR1 SGHAT and CDR2 FQNNGV. This CDR3 comprises 12 residues. Here the CDR3 reads CASSFLQGGQYF. The CDR3 DNA follows: TGTGCCAGCAGCTTCCTTCAGGGGGGTCAGTATTTT.

The chain carries TRBV14 and TRBJ1-5, with no clear D. V lost 0 bases and J lost 10, with 10 bases in between. Looked up from germline, CDR1 is SGHDN and CDR2 is FVKESK. CDR3 length: 13 amino acids. DNA of the CDR3: TGTGCCAGCAGCCAAGAGGCCCTAGGACCCCAGCATTTT. Protein sequence: CASSQEALGPQHF.

As for this clonotype: As the CDR3 is not closed by the conserved phenylalanine or tryptophan, this likely results from a read error. No DNA is shown, since the ends of the CDR3 on it are uncertain; the CDR3 is the one TCRdb lists. The chain carries TRBV7-9 and TRBJ2-6. The CDR3 comprises 9 residues, both ends counted. Germline V gene lookup returns CDR1 SEHNR and CDR2 FQNEAQ (reference sequence). This CDR3 is CASSSVDLS.

This clonotype showed up many times. Just one base apart from a much larger clone, this may be a read error. The rearrangement joins TRBV7-9 to TRBJ1-1; tentative D call: TRBD1 (5 bases). CDR1 is SEHNR and CDR2 is FQNEAQ in the germline V gene (reference sequence). CDR3 length: 16 amino acids. Here the CDR3 DNA reads TGTGCCAGCAGCTTGTCCCCCAGGGATGTGAACACTGAAGCTATCTTT. It encodes CASSLSPRDVNTEAIF.

Concerning this clonotype itself: In this CDR3 the conserved last residue, phenylalanine or tryptophan, is missing, so a read error is likely. The limits of the CDR3 on the DNA are not certain, so only TCRdb's listed CDR3 is given. This chain's CDR3 is CASGLGGRTGHYGHTL. This chain joins TRBV12-5 and TRBJ1-2; the table's D call, TRBD1, has no DNA check behind it. Germline V gene data show CDR1 as LGHNT and CDR2 as FRNRAP. 16 amino acids form the CDR3, both terminal residues included.

This clonotype was counted at least ten times. The V call is TRBV11-2, the J call TRBJ2-1, with TRBD2 identical over 11 bases. CDR1 is SGHAT, CDR2 FQNNGV, per germline. The CDR3 consists of 17 residues. With V trimmed by 1 base and J by 0 bases, 2 bases remained unmatched. CDR3 in amino acids: CASSLALAGGSYNEQFF. In nucleotides, the CDR3 is TGTGCCAGCAGCTTAGCCCTAGCGGGGGGCTCCTACAATGAGCAGTTCTTC.

This clonotype was detected many times. This chain connects TRBV5-4 to TRBJ1-6; D is unresolved. This CDR3 is 16 amino acids long. V lost 1 base and J 6 bases, leaving 14 bases between the germline ends. CDR1 is SGHNT, CDR2 YYREEE, per germline (reference sequence). The CDR3 loop reads CASSLHVGVSNSPLHF. In nucleotides, the CDR3 is TGTGCCAGCAGCTTGCACGTCGGGGTATCTAATTCACCCCTCCACTTT.

This chain links TRBV25-1 with TRBJ2-7, with 9 positions matching TRBD1. Germline values: CDR1 MGHDK, CDR2 SYGVNS. The CDR3 is 15 amino acids. V was clipped by 4 bases and J by 3 bases; unmatched bases: 7. The CDR3 protein is CASSGAGTGIYEQYF. The CDR3 DNA sequence: TGTGCCAGCAGTGGGGCCGGGACAGGGATCTACGAGCAGTACTTC.

The V gene is TRBV6-1, the J gene TRBJ1-6; D not resolved. This CDR3 is 15 amino acids long. V lost 1 base to trimming and J lost 7 bases, with 11 bases between them. Germline V CDR1 and CDR2: MNHNS, SASEGT. The CDR3, as DNA: TGTGCCAGCAGTGAAGATTGGGGTGGGAATTCACCCCTCCACTTT. Translated: CASSEDWGGNSPLHF.

In its sample, this clonotype is large (0.1 to 1%). V and J are TRBV7-8 and TRBJ1-1; D remains unclear. Germline CDR1 is SGHVS and CDR2 is FQNEAQ. This CDR3 spans 12 amino acids. Trimming removed 6 bases at V and 8 bases at J, with 13 bases between. For the CDR3, the DNA is TGTGCCAGCAGTGTAAAAGGAAGGGAAGCTTTCTTT. Translation: CASSVKGREAFF.

The V and J genes are TRBV7-2 and TRBJ2-1, with TRBD2 identical over 10 bases. The germline V gene has CDR1 SGHTA and CDR2 FQGNSA. V shed 1 base and J 15 bases; nucleotides not matched to a gene: 9. CDR3 length: 14 residues. CDR3 nucleotides: TGTGCCAGCAGCTTAGGAGCTAGCGGGAGATGTCGGTTCTTC. Translated, it gives CASSLGASGRCRFF.

The chain employs TRBV30 and TRBJ2-4; TRBD1 is a possible D gene (5 bases). The ends were cut back, 5 bases at V and 6 bases at J, with 11 bases in the middle. The germline V gene encodes CDR1 GTSNPN and CDR2 SVGIG (reference sequence). The CDR3 loop spans 12 amino acids. The CDR3 DNA is TGTGCCTGGGGTTCCCAGGGAAACATTCAGTACTTC. Its protein is CAWGSQGNIQYF. The full variable domain, rest sourced from reference TRBV30 and TRBJ2-4, is SQTIHQWPATLVQPVGSPLSLECTVEGTSNPNLYWYRQAAGRGLQLLFYSVGIGQISSEVPQNLSASRPQDRQFILSSKKLLLSDSGFYLCAWGSQGNIQYFGAGTRLSVL.

By share of the sample, this clonotype is medium-sized. The chain couples TRBV20-1 to TRBJ1-6, with D possibly matching TRBD1 (5 bases). V was trimmed by 2 bases and J by 9 bases, leaving 14 bases between them. The CDR3 consists of 14 residues. Germline CDR1 is DFQATT and CDR2 is SNEGSKA (reference sequence). The CDR3 DNA follows: TGCAGTGCTAGAAAACAGGACTTGGGTTCACCCCTCCACTTT. Its protein is CSARKQDLGSPLHF.

As regards this clonotype: A junction end diverges from the germline sequence, so it may reflect a read error. The chain joins TRBV24-1 to TRBJ2-3, with 11 bases that match TRBD1. Germline CDR1 is KGHDR and CDR2 is SFDVKD. The CDR3 sequence is 17 residues long. The CDR3 bases are TGTGCCACCAGCCCAAACTCCGGACAGGGGGCAGAAGATACGCAGTACTTT. Translating it yields CATSPNSGQGAEDTQYF.

This clonotype was observed many times. This chain connects TRBV19 to TRBJ1-5; D is uncertain. The CDR3 spans 16 residues. Germline V CDR1 and CDR2: LNHDA, SQIVND (reference sequence). Trimming shortened V by 2 bases and J by 0 bases, and 11 bases separated the two germline ends. CDR3 nucleotide sequence: TGTGCCAGTAGTATAATCCAGGCCTATAGCAATCAGCCCCAGCATTTT. The encoded protein is CASSIIQAYSNQPQHF.

In its sample, this clonotype was seen many times. J is TRBJ1-5 and V is TRBV7-2, with D tentatively TRBD1 (6 bases). CDR1 is SGHTA and CDR2 is FQGNSA in the germline V gene. Between the trimmed V and J ends, which lost 4 bases and 3 bases, there was a span of 10 bases. This CDR3 is 14 amino acids long. As DNA, the CDR3 is TGTGCCAGCAGCTCCACGGGGGCCAATCAGCCCCAGCATTTT. This codes for CASSSTGANQPQHF.